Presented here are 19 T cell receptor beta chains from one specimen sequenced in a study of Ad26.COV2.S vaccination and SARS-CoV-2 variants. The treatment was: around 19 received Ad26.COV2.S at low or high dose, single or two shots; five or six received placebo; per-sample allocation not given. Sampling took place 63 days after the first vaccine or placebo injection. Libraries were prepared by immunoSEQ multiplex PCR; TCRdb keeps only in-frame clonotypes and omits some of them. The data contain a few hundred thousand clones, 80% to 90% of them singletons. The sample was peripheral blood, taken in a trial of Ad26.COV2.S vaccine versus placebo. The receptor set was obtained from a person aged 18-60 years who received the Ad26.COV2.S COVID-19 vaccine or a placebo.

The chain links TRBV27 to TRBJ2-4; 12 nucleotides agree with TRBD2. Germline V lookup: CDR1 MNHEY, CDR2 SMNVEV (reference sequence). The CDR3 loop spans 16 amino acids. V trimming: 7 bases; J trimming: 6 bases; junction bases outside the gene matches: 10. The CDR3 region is CASTASGRVPGNIQYF. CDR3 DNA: TGTGCCAGCACGGCTAGCGGGAGGGTTCCGGGAAACATTCAGTACTTC.

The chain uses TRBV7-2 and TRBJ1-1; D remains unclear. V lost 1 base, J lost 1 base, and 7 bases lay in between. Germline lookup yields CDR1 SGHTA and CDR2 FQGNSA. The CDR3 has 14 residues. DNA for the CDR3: TGTGCCAGCAGCTTAGTTACCCGGAACACTGAAGCTTTCTTT. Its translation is CASSLVTRNTEAFF.

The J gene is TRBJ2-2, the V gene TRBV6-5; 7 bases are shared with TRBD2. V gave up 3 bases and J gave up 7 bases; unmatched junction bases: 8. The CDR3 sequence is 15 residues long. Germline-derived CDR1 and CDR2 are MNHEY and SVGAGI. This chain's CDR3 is CASSYSGGSGGELFF. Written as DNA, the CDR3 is TGTGCCAGCAGTTATTCAGGCGGGAGTGGCGGGGAGCTGTTTTTT.

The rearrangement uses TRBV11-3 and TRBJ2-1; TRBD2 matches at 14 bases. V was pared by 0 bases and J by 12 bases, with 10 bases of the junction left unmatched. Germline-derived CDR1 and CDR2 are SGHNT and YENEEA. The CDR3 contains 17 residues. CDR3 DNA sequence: TGTGCCAGCAGCTTAGATCTAAGACTAGCGGGAGGGCCAGTGCAGTTCTTC. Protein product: CASSLDLRLAGGPVQFF.

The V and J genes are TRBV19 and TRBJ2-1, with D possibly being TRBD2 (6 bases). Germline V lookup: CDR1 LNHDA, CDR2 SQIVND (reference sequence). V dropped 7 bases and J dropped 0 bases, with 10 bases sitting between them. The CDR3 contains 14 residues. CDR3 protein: CASMGGTSYNEQFF. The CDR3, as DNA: TGTGCCAGTATGGGGGGAACCTCCTACAATGAGCAGTTCTTC.

CDR3: CASSPTGANSPLHF. CDR3 bases: TGTGCCAGCAGCCCGACAGGGGCCAATTCACCCCTCCACTTT. The chain uses TRBV11-2 and TRBJ1-6; 8 nucleotides line up with TRBD1. The J segment lost 7 bases and the V segment lost 5 bases, leaving 4 bases of the junction unmatched. This CDR3 spans 14 amino acids. In germline, CDR1 is SGHAT, CDR2 FQNNGV.

CDR3 coding DNA: TGTGCCAGCAGTTACTCACTCAGACTAGCGGGAGGTTGGCATGAGCAGTTCTTC. Protein sequence: CASSYSLRLAGGWHEQFF. This chain uses TRBV6-2 or TRBV6-3 with TRBJ2-1, with 13 bases matching TRBD2. The J segment lost 8 bases and the V segment lost 0 bases, leaving 10 bases of the junction unmatched. The CDR3 spans 18 residues. CDR1 is MNHEY, CDR2 SVGEGT, per germline.

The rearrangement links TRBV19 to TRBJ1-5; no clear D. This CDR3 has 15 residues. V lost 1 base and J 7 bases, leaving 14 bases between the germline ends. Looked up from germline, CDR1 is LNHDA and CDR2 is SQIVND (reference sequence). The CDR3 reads CASSIGAGKAQPQHF. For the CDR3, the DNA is TGTGCCAGTAGTATAGGGGCCGGGAAAGCCCAGCCCCAGCATTTT.

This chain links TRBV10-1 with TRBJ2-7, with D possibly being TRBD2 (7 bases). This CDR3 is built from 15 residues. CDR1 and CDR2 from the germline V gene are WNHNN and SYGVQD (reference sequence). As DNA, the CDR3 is TGCGCTCCCCCGGGGAGTGCGGGGGCGACCTACGAGCAGTACTTC. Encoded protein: CAPPGSAGATYEQYF.

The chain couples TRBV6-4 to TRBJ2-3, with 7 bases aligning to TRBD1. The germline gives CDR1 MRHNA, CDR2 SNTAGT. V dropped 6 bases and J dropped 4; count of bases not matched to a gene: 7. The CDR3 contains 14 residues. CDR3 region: CASSRQGLADTQYF. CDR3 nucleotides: TGTGCCAGCAGCCGACAGGGCCTCGCAGATACGCAGTATTTT.

The CDR3 coding sequence is TGTGCCACTAATTTCCCCCAACGGGGTTCAGGTCAGCCCCAGCATTTT. Its protein product is CATNFPQRGSGQPQHF. V usage is TRBV6-6 and J usage is TRBJ1-5; no firm D call. Germline V gives CDR1 MNHNY, CDR2 SVGAGI (reference sequence). This CDR3 has 16 amino acids. Trimming took off 10 bases at V and 6 bases at J, with 25 bases between the two ends.

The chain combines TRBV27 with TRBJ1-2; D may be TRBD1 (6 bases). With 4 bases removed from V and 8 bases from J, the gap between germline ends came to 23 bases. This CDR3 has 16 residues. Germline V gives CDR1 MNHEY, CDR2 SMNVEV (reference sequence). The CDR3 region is CASSYQRDPGAWGYTF. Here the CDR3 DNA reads TGTGCCAGCAGTTACCAACGGGATCCGGGGGCTTGGGGCTACACCTTC.

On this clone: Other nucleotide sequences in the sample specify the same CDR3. The CDR3: CASSLVSNYGYTF. CDR3 bases: TGTGCCAGCAGCTTGGTTTCTAACTATGGCTACACCTTC. The chain links TRBV5-6 to TRBJ1-2, with D hard to call. V gave up 0 bases and J gave up 0 bases, with 3 bases separating them. The CDR3 extends over 13 amino acids. Germline V lookup: CDR1 SGHDT, CDR2 YYEEEE. The variable domain in full, completed from reference TRBV5-6 and TRBJ1-2, reads DAGVTQSPTHLIKTRGQQVTLRCSPKSGHDTVSWYQQALGQGPQFIFQYYEEEERQRGNFPDRFSGHQFPNYSSELNVNALLLGDSALYLCASSLVSNYGYTFGSGTRLTVV.

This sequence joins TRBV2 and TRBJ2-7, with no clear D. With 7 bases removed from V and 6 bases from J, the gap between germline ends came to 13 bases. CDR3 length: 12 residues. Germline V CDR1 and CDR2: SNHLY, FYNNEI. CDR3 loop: CASIRDHGEQYF. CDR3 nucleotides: TGTGCCAGCATAAGGGATCACGGCGAGCAGTACTTC.

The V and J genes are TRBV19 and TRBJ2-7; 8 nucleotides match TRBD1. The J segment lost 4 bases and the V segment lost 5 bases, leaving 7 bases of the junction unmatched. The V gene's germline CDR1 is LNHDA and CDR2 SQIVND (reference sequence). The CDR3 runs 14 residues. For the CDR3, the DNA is TGTGCCAGTAGTCCGGGACAGGCGAAATACGAGCAGTACTTC. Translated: CASSPGQAKYEQYF.

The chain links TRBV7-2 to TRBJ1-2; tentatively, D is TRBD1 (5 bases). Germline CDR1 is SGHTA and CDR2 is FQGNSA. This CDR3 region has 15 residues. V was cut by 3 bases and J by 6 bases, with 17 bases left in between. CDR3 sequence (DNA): TGTGCCAGCAGCTTGGTTGGTCGGGCAGGGCATGGCTACACCTTC. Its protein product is CASSLVGRAGHGYTF.

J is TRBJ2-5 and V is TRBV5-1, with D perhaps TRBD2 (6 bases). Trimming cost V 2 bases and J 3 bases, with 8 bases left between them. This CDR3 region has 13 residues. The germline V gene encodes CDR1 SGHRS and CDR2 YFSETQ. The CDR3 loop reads CASSFSGEETQYF. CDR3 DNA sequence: TGCGCCAGCAGCTTTTCGGGGGAAGAGACCCAGTACTTC. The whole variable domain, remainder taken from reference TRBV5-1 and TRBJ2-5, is KAGVTQTPRYLIKTRGQQVTLSCSPISGHRSVSWYQQTPGQGLQFLFEYFSETQRNKGNFPGRFSGRQFSNSRSEMNVSTLELGDSALYLCASSFSGEETQYFGPGTRLLVL.

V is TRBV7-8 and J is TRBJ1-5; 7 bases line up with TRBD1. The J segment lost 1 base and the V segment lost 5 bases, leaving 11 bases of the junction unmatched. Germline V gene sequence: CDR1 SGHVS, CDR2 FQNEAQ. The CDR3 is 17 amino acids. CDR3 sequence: CASSPRQGFVSNQPQHF. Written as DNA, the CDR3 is TGTGCCAGCAGCCCTCGACAGGGTTTCGTGAGCAATCAGCCCCAGCATTTT. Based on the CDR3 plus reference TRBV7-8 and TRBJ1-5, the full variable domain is GAGVSQSPRYKVAKRGQDVALRCDPISGHVSLFWYQQALGQGPEFLTYFQNEAQLDKSGLPSDRFFAERPEGSVSTLKIQRTQQEDSAVYLCASSPRQGFVSNQPQHFGDGTRLSIL.

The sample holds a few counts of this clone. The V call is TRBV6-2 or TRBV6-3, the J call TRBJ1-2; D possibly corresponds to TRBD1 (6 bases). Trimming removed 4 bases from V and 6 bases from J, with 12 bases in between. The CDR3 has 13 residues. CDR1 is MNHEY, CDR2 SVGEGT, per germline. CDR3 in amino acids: CASSLQGVDGYTF. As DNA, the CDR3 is TGTGCCAGCAGTTTACAGGGAGTGGATGGCTACACCTTC.